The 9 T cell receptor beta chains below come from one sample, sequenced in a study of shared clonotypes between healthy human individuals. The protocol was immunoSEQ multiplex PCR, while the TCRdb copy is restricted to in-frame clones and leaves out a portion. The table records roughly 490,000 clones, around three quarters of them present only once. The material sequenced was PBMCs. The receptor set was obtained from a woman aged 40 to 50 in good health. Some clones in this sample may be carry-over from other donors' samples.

The CDR3 DNA is TGTGCCAGCAGCTTAGGGACAGGGGCATCTGAAGCTTTCTTT. Residues: CASSLGTGASEAFF. This chain joins TRBV7-3 and TRBJ1-1, with TRBD1 matching over 10 bases. With 2 bases clipped from V and 6 bases from J, the junction kept 3 bases outside the gene matches. In germline, CDR1 is SGHTA, CDR2 FQGTGA. The CDR3 runs 14 residues.

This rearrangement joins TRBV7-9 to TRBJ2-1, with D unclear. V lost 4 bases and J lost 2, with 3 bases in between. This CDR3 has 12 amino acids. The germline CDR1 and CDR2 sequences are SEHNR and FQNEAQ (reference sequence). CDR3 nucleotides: TGTGCCAGCAGCTCGCCCTACAATGAGCAGTTCTTC. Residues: CASSSPYNEQFF.

This CDR3 reads CASSPGLAGVDTQYF. The CDR3 DNA is TGTGCCAGCTCACCGGGACTAGCGGGAGTGGATACGCAGTATTTT. The chain recombines TRBV18 with TRBJ2-3, with 14 bases that match TRBD2. J was trimmed by 6 bases and V by 3 bases; bases with no gene match: 2. The germline CDR1 and CDR2 sequences are KGHSH and LQKENI. This CDR3 spans 15 amino acids.

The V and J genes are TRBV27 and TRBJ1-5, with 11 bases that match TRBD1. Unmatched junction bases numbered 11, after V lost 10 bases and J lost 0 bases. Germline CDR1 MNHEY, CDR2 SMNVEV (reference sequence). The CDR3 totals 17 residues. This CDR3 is CANVGTGGIYSNQPQHF. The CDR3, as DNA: TGTGCCAACGTCGGGACAGGGGGAATCTATAGCAATCAGCCCCAGCATTTT.

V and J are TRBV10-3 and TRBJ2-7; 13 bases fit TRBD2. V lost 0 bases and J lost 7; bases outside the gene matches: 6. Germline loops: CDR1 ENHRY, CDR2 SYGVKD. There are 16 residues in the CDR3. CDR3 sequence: CAISESWTSGSSEQYF. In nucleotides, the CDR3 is TGTGCCATCAGTGAGTCTTGGACTAGCGGGAGTTCTGAGCAGTACTTC.

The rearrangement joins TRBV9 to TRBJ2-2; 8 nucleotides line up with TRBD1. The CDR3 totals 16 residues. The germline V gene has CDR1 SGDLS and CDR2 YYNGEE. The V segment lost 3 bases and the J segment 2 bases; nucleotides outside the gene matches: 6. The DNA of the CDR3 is TGTGCCAGCAGCGCCCCGGGACAGGAAAACACCGGGGAGCTGTTTTTT. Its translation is CASSAPGQENTGELFF.

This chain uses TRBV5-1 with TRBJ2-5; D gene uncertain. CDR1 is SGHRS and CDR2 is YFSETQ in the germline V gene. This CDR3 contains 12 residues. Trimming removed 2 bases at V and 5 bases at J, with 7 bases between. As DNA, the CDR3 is TGCGCCAGCAGCTTAGACAAGGAGACCCAGTACTTC. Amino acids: CASSLDKETQYF.

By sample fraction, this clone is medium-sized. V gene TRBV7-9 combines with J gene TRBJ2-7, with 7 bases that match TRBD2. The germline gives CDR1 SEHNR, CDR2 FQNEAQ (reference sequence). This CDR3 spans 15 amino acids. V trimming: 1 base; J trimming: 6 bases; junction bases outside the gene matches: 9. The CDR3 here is CASSLGGGSFGEQYF. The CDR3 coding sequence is TGTGCCAGCAGCTTAGGCGGGGGATCGTTCGGCGAGCAGTACTTC.

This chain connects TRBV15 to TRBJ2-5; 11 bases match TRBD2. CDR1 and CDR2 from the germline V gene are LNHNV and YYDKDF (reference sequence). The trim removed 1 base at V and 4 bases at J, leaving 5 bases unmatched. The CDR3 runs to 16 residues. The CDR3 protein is CATSRALAGGGETQYF. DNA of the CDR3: TGTGCCACCAGCAGAGCCCTAGCGGGAGGAGGAGAGACCCAGTACTTC.